These T cell receptor beta chains were read from a single sample in a study of T cell repertoires in cytomegalovirus infection. TCRdb reanalysed the reads using MiXCR and keeps one entry per CDR3 protein. The sample has around 230,000 distinct CDR3 sequences, about 5.9% seen once. Sample: PBMCs. Source of these receptors: a human donor in good health (CMV status not recorded). Some clones in this sample may be carry-over from other donors' samples. CDR3s include the opening cysteine and the closing phenylalanine or tryptophan. D genes are given only for firm matches. For some rows the clone size is stated as once, few or many, or as a class when expanded; others skip it.

.	TRBV7-2	many	TRBJ2-2	TGTGCCAGCAGCCCCCCCGGGGCTAGGGACACCGGGGAGCTGTTTTTT	CASSPPGARDTGELFF
.	TRBV6-1	many	TRBJ1-2	TGTGCCAGCAGCTCCGACAGCGGATGGGGCTACACCTTC	CASSSDSGWGYTF
.	TRBV20-1	many	TRBJ1-5	TGCAGTGCTAGAGGACAAGGGGGCCAGCATTTT	CSARGQGGQHF
.	TRBV6-6	many	TRBJ2-2	TGTGCCAGCACCTTGGAAGGGGGAGACACCGGGGAGCTGTTTTTT	CASTLEGGDTGELFF
.	TRBV10-3	many	TRBJ1-4	TGTGCCATCAGCGAGGTGCGGAGTAATGAAAAACTGTTTTTT	CAISEVRSNEKLFF
TRBD2	TRBV20-1	many	TRBJ2-5	TGCAGTGCCCCCCGAACCGGGACTAGCGAGGCCCAGTACTTC	CSAPRTGTSEAQYF
.	TRBV20-1	many	TRBJ2-5	TGCAGTGCCCGAGAGGGCTCAGAGACCCAGTACTTC	CSAREGSETQYF
.	TRBV20-1	many	TRBJ2-2	TGCAGTGCCCCCGACCCTCGGGGCACCGGGGAGCTGTTTTTT	CSAPDPRGTGELFF
TRBD1	TRBV28	many	TRBJ2-5	TGTGCCAGCAGTTTAGTGGGGACAGACCTCCGGACCCAGTACTTC	CASSLVGTDLRTQYF
.	TRBV7-2	many	TRBJ1-5	TGTGCCAGCAGCTTAGCCACCTTTGAAAATCAGCCCCAGCATTTT	CASSLATFENQPQHF
.	TRBV29-1	.	TRBJ1-1	TGCAGCGTTGAACAGGTCACTGAAGCTTTCTTT	CSVEQVTEAFF
TRBD1	TRBV27	many	TRBJ1-2	TGTGCCAGCCAAGAGGGAGCAGGGGGCGTTTATGGCTACACCTTC	CASQEGAGGVYGYTF
.	TRBV12-3/TRBV12-4	many	TRBJ2-7	TGTGCCAGCAGTTTATCGGAGTCGAGGGAGCAGTACTTC	CASSLSESREQYF
.	TRBV27	many	TRBJ1-1	TGTGCCAGCAGTTTATGGGTGAGGGACACTGAAGCTTTCTTT	CASSLWVRDTEAFF
.	TRBV6-5	many	TRBJ2-3	TGTGCCAACCCTGGCGAGGAGCTCAAGGGGCCAGATACGCAGTATTTT	CANPGEELKGPDTQYF
.	TRBV29-1	many	TRBJ2-5	TGCAGCGTTGAAGGGATCGGAGAGACCCAGTACTTC	CSVEGIGETQYF
.	TRBV29-1	many	TRBJ1-2	TGCAGCGTTGAGTGGTCAGGGGAGGGGAACTATGGCTACACCTTC	CSVEWSGEGNYGYTF
.	TRBV25-1	many	TRBJ1-4	TGTGCCAGCAGTGATACTCAGCGACAGGCGGCCGAAAAACTGTTTTTT	CASSDTQRQAAEKLFF
.	TRBV7-2	.	TRBJ1-5	TGTGCCAGCAGCCCCCGTTCTTGGGGCGATCGGCCCCAGCATTTT	CASSPRSWGDRPQHF
TRBD2	TRBV7-2	many	TRBJ2-2	TGTGCCAGCAGCCTATCTAGCGGGGGCCACACCGGGGAGCTGTTTTTT	CASSLSSGGHTGELFF
TRBD2	TRBV20-1	many	TRBJ2-3	TGCAGTGCTAGGGGGGCTAGCGGGGGGACAGATACGCAGTATTTT	CSARGASGGTDTQYF
TRBD2	TRBV7-2	many	TRBJ2-3	TGTGCCAGCAGCTTCGGACTAGCGGGGGGGATCGATACGCAGTATTTT	CASSFGLAGGIDTQYF
TRBD1	TRBV12-3/TRBV12-4	many	TRBJ1-1	TGTGCCAGCAGTTTGGAACAGGGGGGCACTGAAGCTTTCTTT	CASSLEQGGTEAFF
.	TRBV5-1	many	TRBJ1-1	TGCGCCAGCAGCTTGGAAGGGGTTACTGAAGCTTTCTTT	CASSLEGVTEAFF
.	TRBV4-1	many	TRBJ1-1	TGCGCCAGCAGCTTAGCGAGCGGGGGCATGAACACTGAAGCTTTCTTT	CASSLASGGMNTEAFF
.	TRBV10-3	.	TRBJ1-1	TGTGCCATCAGGGCAGGAGGAGACACTGAAGCTTTCTTT	CAIRAGGDTEAFF
.	TRBV28	few	TRBJ1-2	TGTGCCAGCTTAGCCCTTTCCCTTCGGGGGTATGGCTACACCTTC	CASLALSLRGYGYTF
TRBD2	TRBV5-6	many	TRBJ2-1	TGTGCCAGCAGCAGACTAGCGGGGGGCTACAATGAGCAGTTCTTC	CASSRLAGGYNEQFF
TRBD2	TRBV7-2	many	TRBJ2-7	TGTGCCAGCAGCTTATTCGCCGGGGGGAATTACTACGAGCAGTACTTC	CASSLFAGGNYYEQYF
TRBD1	TRBV7-9	many	TRBJ2-6	TGTGCCAGCAGCCGAACAGGGGGGTCAGGGGCCAACGTCCTGACTTTC	CASSRTGGSGANVLTF
.	TRBV19	many	TRBJ1-6	TGTGCCAGTAGTACCGGACAGAATTCACCCCTCCACTTT	CASSTGQNSPLHF
.	TRBV14	many	TRBJ2-5	TGTGCCAGCAGCCCCCATGGAGAGGGCGTCCAAGAGACCCAGTACTTC	CASSPHGEGVQETQYF
TRBD2	TRBV30	many	TRBJ2-5	TGTGCCTGGAGTCCGGGGGGGACCCAGTACTTC	CAWSPGGTQYF
.	TRBV20-1	many	TRBJ2-1	TGCAGTGCTAGAGGGGGGGCGCGTGAGCAGTTCTTC	CSARGGAREQFF
.	TRBV7-2	many	TRBJ2-5	TGTGCCAGCAGCTTATTGCAGGGGGGGCTGGAGACCCAGTACTTC	CASSLLQGGLETQYF
.	TRBV5-5	many	TRBJ1-1	TGTGCCAGCAGTGATGTCACTAAAGGGAACACTGAAGCTTTCTTT	CASSDVTKGNTEAFF
.	TRBV20-1	few	TRBJ2-2	TGCAGTGTCCTACCATCGACACGACGACACACCGGGGAGCTGTTTTTT	CSVLPSTRRHTGELFF
TRBD1	TRBV7-8	many	TRBJ1-4	TGTGCCAGCAGCCCGCCGCGGAGGTGGACAGGGAATGAAAAACTGTTTTTT	CASSPPRRWTGNEKLFF
TRBD1	TRBV19	many	TRBJ2-7	TGTGCCAGTAGTCTGGGACAGGGGGGTATCTACGAGCAGTACTTC	CASSLGQGGIYEQYF
.	TRBV4-2	many	TRBJ1-4	TGTGCCAGCAGCCAAGAGGGAGGAGGGACTGGTGAAAAACTGTTTTTT	CASSQEGGGTGEKLFF
.	TRBV7-2	many	TRBJ2-1	TGTGCCAGCAGCTGGACTGCAGAGGTTGAGCAGTTCTTC	CASSWTAEVEQFF
TRBD2	TRBV11-3	many	TRBJ2-1	TGTGCCAGCAGCTTAGGGGCCGGGACTAGATCCAATGAGCAGTTCTTC	CASSLGAGTRSNEQFF
TRBD1	TRBV4-1	many	TRBJ2-3	TGCGCCAGCAGCACTCTCGGGACAGGCATCGCAGATACGCAGTATTTT	CASSTLGTGIADTQYF
.	TRBV2	few	TRBJ2-5	TGTGCCAGCAGCGGCCTCGCCGGGGAGACCCAGTACTTC	CASSGLAGETQYF
.	TRBV12-3/TRBV12-4	few	TRBJ2-2	TGTGCCAGCAGTTTCGGGGTCAGGAGAAACACCGGGGAGCTGTTTTTT	CASSFGVRRNTGELFF
.	TRBV20-1	many	TRBJ2-3	TGCAGTGCTAGAGATCTTGTCGGACCCACAGATACGCAGTATTTT	CSARDLVGPTDTQYF
.	TRBV29-1	.	TRBJ1-3	TGCAGCGTTGAAGATACAGGGAGTGGAAACACCATATATTTT	CSVEDTGSGNTIYF
.	TRBV6-1	many	TRBJ2-7	TGTGCCAGCAGTCCGAATTCACTCTCTTACTACGAGCAGTACTTC	CASSPNSLSYYEQYF
.	TRBV6-2/TRBV6-3	few	TRBJ2-2	TGTGCCAGCCGTACTTGGAACACCGGGGAGCTGTTTTTT	CASRTWNTGELFF
TRBD1	TRBV12-3/TRBV12-4	many	TRBJ2-5	TGTGCCAGCAGTCCGAACACAGGGGGCGGAGAGACCCAGTACTTC	CASSPNTGGGETQYF
.	TRBV28	many	TRBJ1-2	TGTGCCAGCACGGGGGACAACCGCTATGGCTACACCTTC	CASTGDNRYGYTF
.	TRBV27	many	TRBJ1-2	TGTGCCAGCAGTTTAACGGGTTCGGGGAGCTATGGCTACACCTTC	CASSLTGSGSYGYTF
.	TRBV29-1	many	TRBJ2-3	TGCAGCGTAACCGACGAGGGGTCTGAGGATACGCAGTATTTT	CSVTDEGSEDTQYF